The rows below give T cell receptor beta chains drawn from one sample of a study of shared clonotypes between healthy human individuals. Sequenced by immunoSEQ multiplex PCR; TCRdb stores in-frame clones only, minus some. The sample holds more than 400,000 clones; 81% are singletons and the top ten take approximately 11%. Sequences were obtained from PBMCs. The receptors originated from a woman between 40 and 50 years old in good health. Some clones in this sample may be carry-over from other donors' samples. CDR3s include the opening cysteine and the closing phenylalanine or tryptophan. Fields, in order: CDR3 protein, CDR3 DNA, clone size, V gene, J gene, D gene. D genes are given only for firm matches. Expanded clones get a size class; other rows say once, few or many, or leave the size out.

CASSYGGPGANVLTF	TGTGCCAGCAGTTACGGGGGCCCTGGGGCCAACGTCCTGACTTTC	once	TRBV6-5	TRBJ2-6	NA
CASSGTYVFEQYF	TGTGCCAGCAGCGGGACTTACGTCTTCGAGCAGTACTTC	NA	TRBV28	TRBJ2-7	NA
CASIRIGTQETQYF	TGTGCCAGCATCCGAATCGGAACACAAGAGACCCAGTACTTC	NA	TRBV6-6	TRBJ2-5	NA
CASSLGSGNTIYF	TGTGCCAGCAGCTTGGGCAGTGGAAACACCATATATTTT	NA	TRBV5-4	TRBJ1-3	NA
CASSPFLPSYNEQFF	TGTGCCAGCAGCCCATTCTTACCCTCCTACAATGAGCAGTTCTTC	NA	TRBV5-5	TRBJ2-1	NA
CATGTGYGYTF	TGTGCCACCGGGACAGGCTATGGCTACACCTTC	NA	TRBV19	TRBJ1-2	TRBD1
CASSPGQTKETQYF	TGTGCTAGCAGCCCCGGACAGACAAAAGAGACCCAGTACTTC	many	TRBV7-7	TRBJ2-5	NA
CASSSFLAGPTNYGYTF	TGTGCCAGCAGTTCATTCTTGGCAGGGCCCACTAACTATGGCTACACCTTC	NA	TRBV28	TRBJ1-2	NA
CASSLDGSGANVLTF	TGCGCCAGCAGCTTGGATGGCTCTGGGGCCAACGTCCTGACTTTC	NA	TRBV5-1	TRBJ2-6	NA
CASSQVDQPQHF	TGTGCCAGCAGCCAGGTGGATCAGCCCCAGCATTTT	NA	TRBV28	TRBJ1-5	NA
CASSLSRGGEGTGELFF	TGTGCCAGCAGCTTATCGAGGGGGGGAGAGGGCACCGGGGAGCTGTTTTTT	NA	TRBV7-9	TRBJ2-2	NA
CASSQDPRGATGANVLTF	TGTGCCAGCAGCCAAGATCCAAGGGGAGCGACTGGGGCCAACGTCCTGACTTTC	NA	TRBV4-2	TRBJ2-6	NA
CASSQSGLYSYNEQFF	TGTGCCAGCAGTCAGAGCGGACTTTACTCCTACAATGAGCAGTTCTTC	once	TRBV7-8	TRBJ2-1	NA
CASSVGFRGAGTEAFF	TGTGCCAGCAGCGTAGGATTTCGGGGGGCCGGGACTGAAGCTTTCTTT	NA	TRBV9	TRBJ1-1	NA
CASSPYRPDTTGGYTF	TGTGCCAGCAGCCCCTACCGACCGGACACAACGGGCGGCTACACCTTC	NA	TRBV7-9	TRBJ1-2	NA
CASSLAGNQPQHF	TGTGCCAGCAGCTTAGCGGGGAATCAGCCCCAGCATTTT	NA	TRBV11-2	TRBJ1-5	NA
CASSLEGGQPQHF	TGTGCCAGCAGCTTGGAGGGAGGCCAGCCCCAGCATTTT	few	TRBV11-1	TRBJ1-5	NA
CASSRDRGTDTQYF	TGCGCCAGCAGCCGGGACAGGGGCACAGATACGCAGTATTTT	many	TRBV4-1	TRBJ2-3	TRBD1
CASRGGREPQHF	TGTGCCAGCAGGGGGGGCCGGGAGCCCCAGCATTTT	NA	TRBV2	TRBJ1-5	NA
CASSELDSSGNTIYF	TGTGCCAGCTCAGAACTGGACAGCTCTGGAAACACCATATATTTT	many	TRBV18	TRBJ1-3	NA
CASSPYMNTEAFF	TGTGCCAGCAGCCCTTATATGAACACTGAAGCTTTCTTT	NA	TRBV7-2	TRBJ1-1	NA
CASSDPGDQERETQYF	TGTGCCAGCAGTGATCCAGGGGACCAGGAAAGAGAGACCCAGTACTTC	many	TRBV25-1	TRBJ2-5	NA
CASSLRGRVNEKLFF	TGTGCCAGCAGCTTAAGGGGCAGAGTTAATGAAAAACTGTTTTTT	once	TRBV11-2	TRBJ1-4	NA
CASSKPDRGGYEQYF	TGTGCCAGCAGCAAGCCCGACAGGGGCGGATACGAGCAGTACTTC	once	TRBV21-1	TRBJ2-7	NA
CASKPDVGQGRGTQYF	TGTGCCAGCAAGCCGGACGTGGGACAGGGAAGGGGGACCCAGTACTTC	few	TRBV28	TRBJ2-5	TRBD1
CASSPSGNTIYF	TGTGCCAGCAGTCCCTCGGGAAACACCATATATTTT	many	TRBV25-1	TRBJ1-3	NA
CASSQKLAGGGTDTQYF	TGTGCCAGCAGCCAAAAACTAGCGGGAGGCGGGACAGATACGCAGTATTTT	NA	TRBV4-2	TRBJ2-3	TRBD2